The clone carrying this T cell receptor (beta chain) occurred many times. The antigen is undetermined. Germline lookup yields CDR1 SQVTM and CDR2 ANQGSEA. The CDR3 is made up of 12 amino acids. Trimming took 3 bases from V and 7 from J; bases not matched to a gene: 3. The data were obtained in a study of T cells in Graves' hyperthyroidism and ophthalmopathy. Study observations and caveats: Ophthalmopathy prediction by the model preceded onset by a median approximately 6.9 months.

Patients counted as stable if ophthalmopathy did not develop within 18 months. Clinical symptoms, serum thyroxine, TRAb, thyroid ultrasound and orbital computed tomography informed diagnoses. Extraction of PBMCs used 10 ml of fresh peripheral blood. The TCR beta CDR3 regions underwent amplification using RNA transcripts as the source. With the HTBI primer set, the TCR CDR3 went through a first round of RT-PCR. TCRdb reprocessed the multiplex PCR reads with MiXCR, giving one entry per CDR3 protein. This table has roughly 180,000 distinct CDR3 sequences, more than 15% appearing once. This sequence joins TRBV29-1 and TRBJ1-2; 9 bases agree with TRBD1. The clonotype was recovered from a woman aged 50 to 60 with Graves' hyperthyroidism. Sample: blood. CDR3 amino acids: CSVDSQGAGYTF. The DNA for the CDR3 is TGCAGCGTTGATTCACAGGGGGCTGGCTACACCTTC.